A single T cell receptor beta chain is shown here with its context. The antigen this receptor binds is unknown. One base away there is no much larger clone; base qualities are not given. The time point label here, explained by the study, means: baseline before first vaccination. The vaccinee samples were drawn from two UK trials, COV001 and COV002, one of which was a single-blind randomized controlled phase 2/3 trial testing AZD1222 (ChAdOx1 nCoV-19) in healthy adults. For TCRbeta chain sequencing, PBMC samples from trial participants were taken at day 0 and at day 28 after the second dose. The CDR3 regions of human TCRbeta chains were analyzed by immunosequencing. The paper's data handling went like this. Repertoire TCRs were checked for matches against a reference library of SARS-CoV-2-specific TCRs that had been generated using the MIRA antigen-specificity platform. Breadth was defined as the fraction of unique TCRs that were SARS-CoV-2-associated. Depth was defined as the fraction of total T cells that were SARS-CoV-2-associated. Using the MIRA data, each spike-specific TCR was mapped to the spike region that the TCR reacts to and placed in a CD4 or CD8 class. Log10-transformed breadth and depth values were compared by one-way ANOVA with Sidak's multiple comparisons tests. In TCRdb, the immuneACCESS table is reduced to in-frame sequences with V and J assigned. These tables do not hold every clone; where another copy was compared, an unresolved V gene accounts for under half, and the others remain unexplained. V, J and clone size derive from that table, while D and trimming were established from the DNA sequence. Across this sample there are about 110,000 clones, with 80% to 90% seen only once. The ten largest clones take up 6.5% to 8% of the sample.

These data belong to a study of T cell responses to AZD1222 COVID-19 vaccine (dated by TCRdb to the early 2020s). Study-level background: AZD1222 recipients whose second dose came at about 4 weeks and those whose second dose came at about 12 weeks were combined into one group, since spike-specific TCR depth and breadth did not differ between the two schedules. A total of 230 to 250 trial participants underwent TCR sequencing, of whom around 210 had received two doses of AZD1222 and about 25 had received two doses of the MenACWY control vaccine. Trial participants were enrolled by age into subgroups of 18-55, 56-69 and 70-plus years, and around 140, 26 and 57 TCR-sequenced participants, respectively, were included in these subgroups. Beyond this particular receptor, the publication reports: After two AZD1222 doses, both the breadth and the depth of spike-specific TCRs were significantly higher than at day 0 and than in MenACWY recipients. Conclusions about previously exposed vaccinees were limited because only six AZD1222 recipients were SARS-CoV-2 seropositive at baseline. CD4 TCRs associated with the vaccine covered the entire spike protein, and the dominant responses were in regions 160-218 and 743-854. Participants were mostly white British, with more females than males. The authors suggested clonal diversity may have been underestimated. Because no day 14 peak-response samples were available, repertoires were characterized only after the peak T cell response. In the small 56-69-year group, the increase in depth fell short of significance, most likely because of low power. Reportedly, close to half of the unique spike-specific TCRs recognized epitopes lying outside the regions that are mutated in the B.1.351 and B.1.1.7 variants.

Trimming removed 2 bases from V and 2 bases from J, leaving 10 bases between the germline ends. The germline V gene gives CDR1 as SGHTA and CDR2 as FQGTGA. The CDR3 spans 15 residues, from the cysteine through the phenylalanine. Only the CDR3 DNA is retained, 45 bases long and in frame from the first base. The source material was peripheral blood, sampled on day 0 of AZD1222 vaccination. Recombination joined TRBV7-3 with TRBJ2-1, and possibly TRBD1, on 5 matching bases. The source of this sequence is an adult in good health. The CDR3 has the sequence CASSLGAGTYNEQFF. The nucleotide sequence is given as TGTGCCAGCAGCTTAGGGGCTGGTACCTACAATGAGCAGTTCTTC.